This T cell receptor beta chain was captured by sequencing in a study of metastatic and nonmetastatic thyroid tumors. No treatment of any kind had been given to any patient before thyroid surgery. TCRdb reprocessed the PCR reads via MiXCR. The sample has fewer than 16,000 clones, over 20% seen once. The clonotype originates from a female donor with papillary thyroid cancer or a benign thyroid nodule (not recorded which). Some clones in this sample may be carry-over from other donors' samples. Sequencing was performed on tumor tissue.

In DNA, the CDR3 is TGTGCCAGCAGCTCTAGGACAAAGGGTAGTGAGCAGTTCTTC. Its protein is CASSSRTKGSEQFF. The chain recombines TRBV7-3 with TRBJ2-1, with D maybe TRBD1 (5 bases). Germline values: CDR1 SGHTA, CDR2 FQGTGA. The CDR3 is 14 amino acids. The germline V and J ends were trimmed by 4 bases and 9 bases, with 16 bases remaining between them.